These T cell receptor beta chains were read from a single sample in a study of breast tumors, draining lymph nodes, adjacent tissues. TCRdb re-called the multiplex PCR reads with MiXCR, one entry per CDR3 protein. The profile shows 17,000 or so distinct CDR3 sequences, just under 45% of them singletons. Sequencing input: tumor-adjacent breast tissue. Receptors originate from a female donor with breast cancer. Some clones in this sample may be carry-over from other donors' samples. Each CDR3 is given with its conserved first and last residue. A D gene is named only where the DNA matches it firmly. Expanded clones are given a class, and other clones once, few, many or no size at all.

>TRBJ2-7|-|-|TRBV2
TGTGCCAGCAGGGAGGGGATCTACGAGCAGTACTTC
CASREGIYEQYF
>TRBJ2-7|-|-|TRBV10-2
TGCGCCAGCAGAGAGTCGTCCGGGAGCTACGAGCAGTACTTC
CASRESSGSYEQYF
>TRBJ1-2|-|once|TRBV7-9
TGTGCCAGCAGCTTAGGAGACAGCGCACAGATCAACACCTTC
CASSLGDSAQINTF
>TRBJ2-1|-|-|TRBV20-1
TGCAATGCTAGAGAGGACCCTTGGGTTGAGCAGTTCTTC
CNAREDPWVEQFF
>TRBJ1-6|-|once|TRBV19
TGTGCCAGTAGTATCACTGGGTTT
CASSITGF
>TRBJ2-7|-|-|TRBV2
TGTGCCAGCAGTGATCCGGCAGGAGGCTACGAGCAGTACTTC
CASSDPAGGYEQYF
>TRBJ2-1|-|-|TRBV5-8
TGTGCCAGCAGCTTGGGGGTAGGCAATGAGCAGTTCTTC
CASSLGVGNEQFF
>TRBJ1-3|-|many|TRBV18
TGTGCCAGCTCACCACCGGGAGGAAACACCATATATTTT
CASSPPGGNTIYF
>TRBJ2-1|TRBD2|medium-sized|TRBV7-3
TGTGCCAGCAGCTCGGGCGGGGGGAGGTCCTACAATGAGCAGTTCTTC
CASSSGGGRSYNEQFF
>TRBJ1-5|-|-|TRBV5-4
TGTGCCAGCGGCTTAGGCAGCAATCAGCCCCAGCACTTT
CASGLGSNQPQHF
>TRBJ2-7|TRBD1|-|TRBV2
TGTGCCAGCAGGGCCCAGGACAGGGTGAACGAGCAGTACTTC
CASRAQDRVNEQYF